In its sample, the clone carrying this TCR beta chain was seen many times. The antigen remains undetermined. This sample is drawn from a study of T cells in Graves' hyperthyroidism and ophthalmopathy. Amplification yielded TCR beta CDR3 regions, with RNA transcripts as the source. The study used the HTBI primer set for a first-round RT-PCR of the TCR CDR3. One entry per CDR3 protein, called by TCRdb with MiXCR from the multiplex PCR reads. The sample yields approximately 720,000 distinct CDR3 sequences, 15% to 20% seen once. V shed 3 bases and J 2 bases; nucleotides not matched to a gene: 12. The CDR3 contains 16 residues. The germline V gene has CDR1 DFQATT and CDR2 SNEGSKA (reference sequence). Study results and caveats: Among thyroid clonotypes expanded above 0.001, most also appeared in blood. Ophthalmopathy was separated from stable hyperthyroidism by a 13 V-J model.

The chain uses TRBV20-1 and TRBJ2-7; 8 bases are shared with TRBD1. What was sequenced was blood. The sequence was obtained from a woman aged 50 to 60 with Graves' hyperthyroidism that later progressed to Graves' ophthalmopathy. CDR3 bases: TGCAGTGCTAGTCCTCGGACAGGGCTGGCTCCCTACGAGCAGTACTTC. Amino acids: CSASPRTGLAPYEQYF.